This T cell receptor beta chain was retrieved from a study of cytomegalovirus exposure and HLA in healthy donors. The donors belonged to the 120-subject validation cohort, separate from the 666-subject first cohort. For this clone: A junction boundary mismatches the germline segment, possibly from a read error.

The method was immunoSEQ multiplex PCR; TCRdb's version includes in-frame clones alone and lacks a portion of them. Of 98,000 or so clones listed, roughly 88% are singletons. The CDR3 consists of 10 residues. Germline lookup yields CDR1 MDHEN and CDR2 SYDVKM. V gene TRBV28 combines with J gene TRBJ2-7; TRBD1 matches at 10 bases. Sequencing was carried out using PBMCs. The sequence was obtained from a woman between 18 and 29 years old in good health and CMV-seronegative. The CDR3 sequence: CASSFGDRGF. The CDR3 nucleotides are TGTGCCAGCAGTTTTGGGGACAGGGGTTTC.